Listed here are 28 T cell receptor beta chains from one sample, sequenced in a study of OX40 agonist ivuxolimab in advanced cancers. Libraries came from the immunoSEQ multiplex PCR assay. TCRdb took over this immuneACCESS table, retaining in-frame rearrangements with V and J assigned. Such tables are incomplete; in checked studies, under half of the missing clones stem from an unresolved V gene, and the remainder is unexplained. For this sample there are about 94,000 clones; roughly 91% appear just once. Approximately 0.29% of the sample rests with the top ten. The input for sequencing was CD4+ or CD8+ T cells sorted from blood, taken in a trial of the OX40 agonist ivuxolimab. These receptors were taken from an adult with an advanced solid tumor such as melanoma, head and neck, liver or kidney cancer.

The chain combines TRBV30 with TRBJ2-3, with a possible D match to TRBD1 (6 bases). Trimming took off 5 bases at V and 4 bases at J, with 19 bases between the two ends. This CDR3 region has 15 residues. Germline lookup yields CDR1 GTSNPN and CDR2 SVGIG (reference sequence). CDR3 amino acids: CAWLHREGAADTQYF. DNA of the CDR3: TGTGCCTGGCTACACAGGGAAGGGGCAGCAGATACGCAGTATTTT.

V is TRBV7-8 and J is TRBJ1-1, with D perhaps TRBD1 (5 bases). The CDR3 has 13 amino acids. V lost 6 bases and J lost 3, with 11 bases in between. Germline values: CDR1 SGHVS, CDR2 FQNEAQ. In DNA form, the CDR3 reads TGTGCCAGCAGTGCCGGGGGGGACACTGAAGCTTTCTTT. Translation: CASSAGGDTEAFF.

The chain uses TRBV2 and TRBJ2-5; 10 nucleotides agree with TRBD2. The CDR3 extends over 13 amino acids. Looked up from germline, CDR1 is SNHLY and CDR2 is FYNNEI. V lost 7 bases to trimming and J lost 3 bases; unmatched junction nucleotides: 2. The CDR3 here is CASITSGEETQYF. The CDR3 DNA is TGTGCCAGCATTACTAGCGGGGAAGAGACCCAGTACTTC.

The chain has TRBV5-1 and TRBJ2-1, with D possibly being TRBD1 (6 bases). This CDR3 is built from 16 residues. Germline V gene lookup returns CDR1 SGHRS and CDR2 YFSETQ. The V and J ends lost 0 bases and 0 bases respectively, with 10 bases between them. The CDR3 sequence is CASSLGQGSSYNEQFF. Here the CDR3 DNA reads TGCGCCAGCAGCTTGGGGCAGGGGAGCTCCTACAATGAGCAGTTCTTC.

The chain joins TRBV25-1 to TRBJ2-3; 9 nucleotides agree with TRBD2. The CDR3 has 15 residues. CDR1 is MGHDK and CDR2 is SYGVNS in the germline V gene. V shed 7 bases, J shed 3 bases, and the junction held 8 bases outside the gene matches. The DNA for the CDR3 is TGTGCCAGCACACCCGGGACTAGCATAACAGATACGCAGTATTTT. It encodes CASTPGTSITDTQYF.

The chain recombines TRBV15 with TRBJ1-2; 9 bases match TRBD1. The CDR3 totals 14 residues. Germline V CDR1 and CDR2: LNHNV, YYDKDF (reference sequence). V was clipped by 0 bases and J by 8 bases; unmatched bases: 4. The CDR3 loop is CATSRDGTGLGYTF. The CDR3 DNA reads TGTGCCACCAGCAGAGATGGGACAGGGCTCGGCTACACCTTC.

The chain carries TRBV6-1 and TRBJ1-2; 8 bases line up with TRBD1. V lost 7 bases to trimming and J lost 2 bases; unmatched junction nucleotides: 9. Germline V gene lookup returns CDR1 MNHNS and CDR2 SASEGT. The CDR3 has 15 amino acids. The CDR3 is CASTTGGQGNYGYTF. In DNA, the CDR3 is TGTGCCAGCACCACAGGGGGGCAGGGGAACTATGGCTACACCTTC.

The chain recombines TRBV5-4 with TRBJ2-7; D perhaps matches TRBD1 (5 bases). The CDR3 is made up of 12 amino acids. The V end was cut by 5 bases, the J end by 9 bases, with 15 bases between. Germline V gene data show CDR1 as SGHNT and CDR2 as YYREEE (reference sequence). The CDR3 DNA is TGTGCCAGCAGATATGGTCGAAGGGGGCAGTACTTC. Protein: CASRYGRRGQYF.

This sequence joins TRBV2 and TRBJ1-2, with 11 bases aligning to TRBD1. The V gene's germline CDR1 is SNHLY and CDR2 FYNNEI. After removal of 7 bases from V and 5 bases from J, the junction contained 9 bases not matched to a gene. The CDR3 sequence is 15 residues long. The CDR3 spells CASTKDRGLLYGYTF. For the CDR3, the DNA is TGTGCCAGCACCAAGGACAGGGGGCTGTTGTATGGCTACACCTTC.

The J gene is TRBJ1-1, the V gene TRBV2; D is ambiguous. Germline V gives CDR1 SNHLY, CDR2 FYNNEI. V dropped 4 bases and J dropped 12 bases, with 18 bases sitting between them. This CDR3 is built from 13 residues. The CDR3 is CASSGARVGETFF. CDR3 bases: TGTGCCAGCAGTGGAGCCCGGGTCGGCGAAACTTTCTTT.

This chain uses TRBV15 with TRBJ1-2; D not certain. Germline lookup yields CDR1 LNHNV and CDR2 YYDKDF (reference sequence). The V end was cut by 0 bases, the J end by 8 bases, with 16 bases between. The CDR3 is 15 residues long. Here the CDR3 DNA reads TGTGCCACCAGCAGAGATGCGAACGGAGTGAGGGGCTACACCTTC. This sequence encodes CATSRDANGVRGYTF. The variable domain in full, completed from reference TRBV15 and TRBJ1-2, reads DAMVIQNPRYQVTQFGKPVTLSCSQTLNHNVMYWYQQKSSQAPKLLFHYYDKDFNNEADTPDNFQSRRPNTSFCFLDIRSPGLGDTAMYLCATSRDANGVRGYTFGSGTRLTVV.

This clone came up a few times. For the CDR3, the DNA is TGTGCCAGCAGCCGGTTAATTGGCGGCTACGAGCAGTACTTC. This gives the protein CASSRLIGGYEQYF. The chain uses TRBV14 and TRBJ2-7; unclear D gene. CDR1 SGHDN and CDR2 FVKESK come from the germline V gene. The V and J ends lost 4 bases and 3 bases respectively, with 13 bases between them. The CDR3 sequence is 14 residues long.

This clone was seen a handful of times. The V gene is TRBV4-3, the J gene TRBJ1-3; D is ambiguous. V lost 0 bases and J 4 bases, leaving 1 base between the germline ends. Germline V lookup: CDR1 LGHNA, CDR2 YSLEER. The CDR3 consists of 12 residues. The CDR3 region has the DNA TGCGCCAGCAGCCAAGAAGGAAACACCATATATTTT. Encoded protein: CASSQEGNTIYF.

This clone was seen a single time. The chain links TRBV23-1 to TRBJ2-3, with D uncertain. TRBV23-1 qualifies as an ORF whose function is uncertain. The germline V and J ends were trimmed by 0 bases and 2 bases, with 9 bases remaining between them. This CDR3 contains 15 residues. The CDR3 sequence: CASSQSWQVTDTQYF. The CDR3 bases are TGCGCCAGCAGTCAATCGTGGCAAGTCACAGATACGCAGTATTTT.

The chain is built from TRBV7-9 and TRBJ1-1, with D possibly matching TRBD1 (5 bases). There are 15 residues in the CDR3. Germline CDR1 reads SEHNR; CDR2 reads FQNEAQ (reference sequence). Trimming took off 4 bases at V and 0 bases at J, with 12 bases between the two ends. The CDR3 protein is CASSWGGTVNTEAFF. The CDR3 region has the DNA TGTGCCAGCAGCTGGGGCGGGACGGTGAACACTGAAGCTTTCTTT.

The J gene is TRBJ2-5, the V gene TRBV6-5; no firm D call. Matching the DNA end better, TRBJ2-7 makes the J call doubtful. This CDR3 has 15 residues. From germline, CDR1 is MNHEY and CDR2 SVGAGI. The CDR3 is CASSRSENEVLEQYF. The CDR3 DNA follows: TGTGCCAGCAGTAGGTCCGAGAACGAAGTACTCGAGCAGTACTTC.

This clone was seen only a few times. The rearrangement joins TRBV6-6 to TRBJ1-2; D is perhaps TRBD1 (5 bases). This CDR3 is built from 14 residues. V shed 0 bases and J shed 8 bases, with 13 bases lying between them. The germline V gene has CDR1 MNHNY and CDR2 SVGAGI (reference sequence). The CDR3 spells CASSYSGQEWGYTF. Here the CDR3 DNA reads TGTGCCAGCAGTTACTCGGGGCAGGAGTGGGGCTACACCTTC.

The chain links TRBV19 to TRBJ1-4, with a tentative D call TRBD1 (5 bases). The CDR3 spans 16 residues. Germline V CDR1 and CDR2: LNHDA, SQIVND (reference sequence). Trimming took 5 bases from V and 8 from J, leaving 21 bases between them. This CDR3 is CASSSHVAGMKEKLFF. Here the CDR3 DNA reads TGTGCCAGTAGTTCCCACGTCGCAGGGATGAAAGAAAAACTGTTTTTT.

CDR3: CASSLFNGVGDEQYF. CDR3 DNA sequence: TGTGCCAGCAGCCTGTTTAATGGGGTGGGCGACGAGCAGTACTTC. The V gene is TRBV9, the J gene TRBJ2-7; no clear D. The V gene's germline CDR1 is SGDLS and CDR2 YYNGEE. The CDR3 is 15 amino acids. V was clipped by 4 bases and J by 5 bases, with 19 bases between them.

The gene calls are TRBV5-5 and TRBJ2-3; 7 nucleotides line up with TRBD2. In germline, CDR1 is SGHKS, CDR2 YYEKEE (reference sequence). Trimming removed 4 bases from V and 2 bases from J; junction bases left unmatched: 4. This CDR3 has 14 residues. The CDR3 sequence: CASSNRGDTDTQYF. Written as DNA, the CDR3 is TGTGCCAGCAGCAACCGGGGGGACACAGATACGCAGTATTTT.

The chain links TRBV5-1 to TRBJ2-3; 11 bases map to TRBD2. Germline V lookup: CDR1 SGHRS, CDR2 YFSETQ. The CDR3 is made up of 16 amino acids. Trimming took 6 bases from V and 4 from J; bases not matched to a gene: 10. This CDR3 is CASTPVASGGPDTQYF. The CDR3 DNA is TGCGCCAGCACCCCGGTAGCTAGCGGGGGGCCAGATACGCAGTATTTT.

The count of this clone is one. The junction departs from the called germline gene at one end, perhaps through a read error. This chain uses TRBV10-3 with TRBJ1-2; D is unclear. Germline V gives CDR1 ENHRY, CDR2 SYGVKD. The CDR3 totals 11 residues. CDR3 DNA: TGTGCCACCAGTGGCGACTATGGCTACACCTTC. It specifies CATSGDYGYTF.

This chain uses TRBV7-9 with TRBJ1-1; D possibly corresponds to TRBD1 (5 bases). Trimming pared 4 bases from V and 4 bases from J, leaving 13 bases between. The germline V gene has CDR1 SEHNR and CDR2 FQNEAQ (reference sequence). The CDR3 totals 14 residues. The CDR3 loop is CASSSGGQGTEAFF. The DNA for the CDR3 is TGTGCCAGCAGCTCCGGTGGGCAGGGCACTGAAGCTTTCTTT.

The chain carries TRBV2 and TRBJ2-7; no definite D call. Germline V lookup: CDR1 SNHLY, CDR2 FYNNEI. The V gene lost 3 bases and the J gene lost 0 bases, with 9 bases spanning the gap. This CDR3 region has 14 residues. CDR3 residues: CASSETAPSYEQYF. CDR3 nucleotides: TGTGCCAGCAGTGAGACCGCTCCCTCCTACGAGCAGTACTTC.

The chain combines TRBV7-6 with TRBJ2-3; D is unresolved. The CDR3 has 14 residues. Germline V gene data show CDR1 as SGHVS and CDR2 as FNYEAQ. V gave up 4 bases and J gave up 0 bases, with 8 bases separating them. The CDR3 nucleotides are TGTGCCAGCAGCTCTACGACAAGCACAGATACGCAGTATTTT. Translation: CASSSTTSTDTQYF.

The V call is TRBV25-1, the J call TRBJ1-6, with 8 bases aligning to TRBD1. The CDR3 is 15 amino acids. V lost 3 bases to trimming and J lost 4 bases; unmatched junction nucleotides: 2. Germline CDR1 is MGHDK and CDR2 is SYGVNS. The CDR3 region has the DNA TGTGCCAGCAGTGATGGACAGGGATATAATTCACCCCTCCACTTT. Protein sequence: CASSDGQGYNSPLHF.

The V call is TRBV5-5, the J call TRBJ1-3; no reliable D call. The CDR3 runs 16 residues. CDR1 and CDR2 (germline): SGHKS, YYEKEE (reference sequence). V shed 0 bases and J shed 2 bases, with 12 bases lying between them. This CDR3 reads CASSLELGPTGNTIYF. DNA for the CDR3: TGTGCCAGCAGCTTGGAGCTGGGTCCCACTGGAAACACCATATATTTT.

The CDR3, as DNA: TGTGCCAGCTCACTTAGTCACCCGACAGTCTCTCACCGAGGGGCGAACACTGAAGCTTTCTTT. Translated, it gives CASSLSHPTVSHRGANTEAFF. The J gene is TRBJ1-1, the V gene TRBV18; a weak D match, TRBD1 (5 bases). V shed 4 bases and J shed 1 base, with 31 bases lying between them. Germline-derived CDR1 and CDR2 are KGHSH and LQKENI. CDR3 length: 21 amino acids.